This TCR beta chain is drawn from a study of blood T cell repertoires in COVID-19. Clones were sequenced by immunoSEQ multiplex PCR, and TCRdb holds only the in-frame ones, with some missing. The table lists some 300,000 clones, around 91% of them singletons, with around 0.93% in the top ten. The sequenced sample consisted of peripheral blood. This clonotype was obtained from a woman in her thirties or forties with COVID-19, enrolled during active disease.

The CDR3 region is CASSQGGRDRVTYNSPLHF. For the CDR3, the DNA is TGTGCCAGCAGCCAAGGGGGCCGGGACAGGGTCACCTATAATTCACCCCTCCACTTT. V and J are TRBV14 and TRBJ1-6; 9 bases map to TRBD1. This CDR3 comprises 19 residues. Trimming removed 1 base from V and 2 bases from J; junction bases left unmatched: 9. CDR1 SGHDN and CDR2 FVKESK come from the germline V gene.